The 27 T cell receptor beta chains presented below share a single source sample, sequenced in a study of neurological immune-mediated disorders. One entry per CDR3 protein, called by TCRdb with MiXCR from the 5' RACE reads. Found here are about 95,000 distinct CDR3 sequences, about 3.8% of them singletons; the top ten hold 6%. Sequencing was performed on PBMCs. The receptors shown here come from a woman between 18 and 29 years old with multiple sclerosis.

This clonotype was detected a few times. The DNA of the CDR3 is TGTGCCAGCAGCCAAGGAACTCCCTACGAGCAGTACTTC. Encoded protein: CASSQGTPYEQYF. The chain employs TRBV14 and TRBJ2-7; D call uncertain. The V end lost 1 base, the J end lost 2 bases, and 6 bases lay between the germline ends. The CDR3 runs 13 residues. CDR1 and CDR2 from the germline V gene are SGHDN and FVKESK. Together with reference TRBV14 and TRBJ2-7, the CDR3 gives the full variable domain: EAGVTQFPSHSVIEKGQTVTLRCDPISGHDNLYWYRRVMGKEIKFLLHFVKESKQDESGMPNNRFLAERTGGTYSTLKVQPAELEDSGVYFCASSQGTPYEQYFGPGTRLTVT.

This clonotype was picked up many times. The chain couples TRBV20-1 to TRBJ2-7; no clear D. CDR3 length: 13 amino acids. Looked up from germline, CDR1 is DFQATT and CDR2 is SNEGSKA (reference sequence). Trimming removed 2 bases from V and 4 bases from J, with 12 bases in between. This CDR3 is CSARRGSEYEQYF. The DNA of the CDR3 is TGCAGTGCTAGACGTGGAAGCGAATACGAGCAGTACTTC.

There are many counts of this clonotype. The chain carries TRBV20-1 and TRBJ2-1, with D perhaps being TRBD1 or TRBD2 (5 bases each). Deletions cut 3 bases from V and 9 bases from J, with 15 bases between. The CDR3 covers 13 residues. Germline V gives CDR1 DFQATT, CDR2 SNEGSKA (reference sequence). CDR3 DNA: TGCAGTGCTAGTACCGGGGCCCCGGGTGAGCAGTTCTTC. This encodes CSASTGAPGEQFF.

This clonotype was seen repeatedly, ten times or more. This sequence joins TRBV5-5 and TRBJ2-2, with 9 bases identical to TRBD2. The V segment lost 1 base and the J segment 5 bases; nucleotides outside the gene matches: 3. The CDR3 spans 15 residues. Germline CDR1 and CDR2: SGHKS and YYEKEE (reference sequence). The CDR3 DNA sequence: TGTGCCAGCAGCTTGTTCGGACTAGCGACCGGGGAGCTGTTTTTT. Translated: CASSLFGLATGELFF.

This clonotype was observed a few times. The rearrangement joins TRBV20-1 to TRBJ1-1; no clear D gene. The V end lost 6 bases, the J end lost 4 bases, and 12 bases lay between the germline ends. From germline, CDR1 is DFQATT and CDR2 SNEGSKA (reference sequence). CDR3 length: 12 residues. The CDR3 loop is CSASVDGTEAFF. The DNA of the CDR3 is TGCAGTGCGTCCGTAGACGGCACTGAAGCTTTCTTT.

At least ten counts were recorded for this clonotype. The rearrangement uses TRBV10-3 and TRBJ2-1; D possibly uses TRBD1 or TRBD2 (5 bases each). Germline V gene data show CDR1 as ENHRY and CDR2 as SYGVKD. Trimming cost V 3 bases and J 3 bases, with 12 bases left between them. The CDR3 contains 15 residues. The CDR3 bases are TGTGCCATCAGTGAAAACCGGGGCATCTACAATGAGCAGTTCTTC. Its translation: CAISENRGIYNEQFF.

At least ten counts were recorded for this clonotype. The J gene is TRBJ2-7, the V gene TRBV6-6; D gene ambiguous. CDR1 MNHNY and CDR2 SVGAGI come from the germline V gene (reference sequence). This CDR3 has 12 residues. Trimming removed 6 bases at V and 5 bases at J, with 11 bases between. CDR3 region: CASSPQSHEQYF. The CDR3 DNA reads TGTGCCAGCAGCCCACAATCCCACGAGCAGTACTTC.

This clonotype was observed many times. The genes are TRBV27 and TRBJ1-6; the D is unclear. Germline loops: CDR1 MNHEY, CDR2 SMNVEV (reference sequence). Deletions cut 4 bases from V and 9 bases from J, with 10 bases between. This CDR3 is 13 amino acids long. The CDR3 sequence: CASSWFRSSPLHF. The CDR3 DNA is TGTGCCAGCAGTTGGTTTCGGAGTTCACCCCTCCACTTT.

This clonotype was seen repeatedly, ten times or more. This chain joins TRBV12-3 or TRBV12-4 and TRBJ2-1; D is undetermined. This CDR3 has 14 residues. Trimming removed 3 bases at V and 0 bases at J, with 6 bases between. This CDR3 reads CASSLAYSYNEQFF. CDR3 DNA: TGTGCCAGCAGTTTGGCCTACTCCTACAATGAGCAGTTCTTC.

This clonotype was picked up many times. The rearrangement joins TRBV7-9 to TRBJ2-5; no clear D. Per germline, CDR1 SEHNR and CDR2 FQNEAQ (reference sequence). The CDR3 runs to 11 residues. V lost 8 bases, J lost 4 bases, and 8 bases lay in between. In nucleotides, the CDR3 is TGTGCCAGCTCCGCGGCAGAGACCCAGTACTTC. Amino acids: CASSAAETQYF. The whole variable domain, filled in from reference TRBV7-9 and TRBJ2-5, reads DTGVSQNPRHKITKRGQNVTFRCDPISEHNRLYWYRQTLGQGPEFLTYFQNEAQLEKSRLLSDRFSAERPKGSFSTLEIQRTEQGDSAMYLCASSAAETQYFGPGTRLLVL.

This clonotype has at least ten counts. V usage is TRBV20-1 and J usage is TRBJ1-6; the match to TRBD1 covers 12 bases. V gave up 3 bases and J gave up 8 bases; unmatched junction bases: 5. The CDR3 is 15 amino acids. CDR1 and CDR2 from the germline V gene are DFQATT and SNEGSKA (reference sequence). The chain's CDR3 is CSARGTGGEHSPLHF. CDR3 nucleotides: TGCAGTGCTAGGGGGACAGGGGGCGAACATTCACCCCTCCACTTT.

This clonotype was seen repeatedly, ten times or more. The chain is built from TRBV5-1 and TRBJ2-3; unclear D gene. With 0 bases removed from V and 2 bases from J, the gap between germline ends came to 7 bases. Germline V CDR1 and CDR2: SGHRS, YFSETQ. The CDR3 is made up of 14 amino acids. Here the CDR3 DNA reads TGCGCCAGCAGCTTGGCACAGATCACAGATACGCAGTATTTT. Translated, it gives CASSLAQITDTQYF.

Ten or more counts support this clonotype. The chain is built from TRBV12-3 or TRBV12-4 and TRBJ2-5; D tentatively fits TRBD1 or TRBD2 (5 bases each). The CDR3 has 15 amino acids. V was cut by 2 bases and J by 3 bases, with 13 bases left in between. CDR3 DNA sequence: TGTGCCAGCAGTTTAACCGGGACCGAGAAAGAGACCCAGTACTTC. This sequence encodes CASSLTGTEKETQYF.

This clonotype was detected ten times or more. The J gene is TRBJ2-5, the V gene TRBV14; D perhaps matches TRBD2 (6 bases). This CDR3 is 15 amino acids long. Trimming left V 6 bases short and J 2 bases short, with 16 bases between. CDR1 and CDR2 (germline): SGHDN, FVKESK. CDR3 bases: TGTGCCAGCAGTCGGACGGGAGTGGGGCAAGAGACCCAGTACTTC. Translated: CASSRTGVGQETQYF.

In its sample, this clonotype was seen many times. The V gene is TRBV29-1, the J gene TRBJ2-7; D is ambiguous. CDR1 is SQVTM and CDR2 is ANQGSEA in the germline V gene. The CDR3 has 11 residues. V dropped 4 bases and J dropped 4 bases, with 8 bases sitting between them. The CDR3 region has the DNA TGCAGCGTTGTAGAAGGATACGAGCAGTACTTC. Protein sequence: CSVVEGYEQYF.

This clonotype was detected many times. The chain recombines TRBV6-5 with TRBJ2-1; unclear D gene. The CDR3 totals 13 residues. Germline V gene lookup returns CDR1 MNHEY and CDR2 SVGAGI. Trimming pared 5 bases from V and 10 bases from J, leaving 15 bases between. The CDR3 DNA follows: TGTGCCAGCAGTCCCCGAATCATAGGCGAGCAGTTCTTC. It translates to CASSPRIIGEQFF.

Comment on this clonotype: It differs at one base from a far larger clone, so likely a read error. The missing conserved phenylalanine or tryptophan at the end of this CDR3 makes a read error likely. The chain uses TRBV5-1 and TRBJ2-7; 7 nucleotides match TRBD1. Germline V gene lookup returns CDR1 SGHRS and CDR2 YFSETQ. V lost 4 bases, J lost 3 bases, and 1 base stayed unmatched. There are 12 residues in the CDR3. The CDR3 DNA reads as TGCGCCAGCAGCCGGGACAGCTACGAGCAGTACTGC. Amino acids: CASSRDSYEQYC.

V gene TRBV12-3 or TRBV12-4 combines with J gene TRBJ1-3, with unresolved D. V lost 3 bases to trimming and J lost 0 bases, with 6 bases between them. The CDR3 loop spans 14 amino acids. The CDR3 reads CASSFVSSGNTIYF. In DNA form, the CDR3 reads TGTGCCAGCAGTTTTGTTTCCTCTGGAAACACCATATATTTT.

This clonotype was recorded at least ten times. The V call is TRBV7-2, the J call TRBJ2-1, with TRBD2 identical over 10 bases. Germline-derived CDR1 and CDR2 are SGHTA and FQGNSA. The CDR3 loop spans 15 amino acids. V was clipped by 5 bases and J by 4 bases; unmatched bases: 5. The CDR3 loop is CASSAGTSVYNEQFF. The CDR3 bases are TGTGCCAGCAGCGCGGGGACTAGCGTGTACAATGAGCAGTTCTTC.

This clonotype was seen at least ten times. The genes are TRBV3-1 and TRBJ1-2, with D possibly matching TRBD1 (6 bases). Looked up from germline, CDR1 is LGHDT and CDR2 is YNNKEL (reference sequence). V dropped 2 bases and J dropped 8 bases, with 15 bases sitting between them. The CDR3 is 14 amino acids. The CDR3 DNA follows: TGTGCCAGCAGCCAATGGGACCCTCAGGGGGGCTACACCTTC. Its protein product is CASSQWDPQGGYTF.

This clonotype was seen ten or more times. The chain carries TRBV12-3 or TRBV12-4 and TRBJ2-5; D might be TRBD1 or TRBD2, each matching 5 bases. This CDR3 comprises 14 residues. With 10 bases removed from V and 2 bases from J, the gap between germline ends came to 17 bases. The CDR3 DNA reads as TGTGCCACCGCGTGGGGGAGTGGTCAAGAGACCCAGTACTTC. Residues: CATAWGSGQETQYF.

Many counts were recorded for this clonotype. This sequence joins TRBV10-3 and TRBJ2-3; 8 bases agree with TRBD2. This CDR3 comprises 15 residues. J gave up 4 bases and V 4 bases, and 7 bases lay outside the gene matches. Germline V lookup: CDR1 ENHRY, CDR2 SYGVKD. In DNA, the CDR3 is TGTGCCATCAGTGGGACTAGCATCGTCGCAGATACGCAGTATTTT. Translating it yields CAISGTSIVADTQYF.

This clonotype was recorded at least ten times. CDR3 amino acids: CASRGNPGLNSPLHF. CDR3 coding DNA: TGTGCCAGCAGGGGTAATCCGGGACTCAATTCACCCCTCCACTTT. This chain uses TRBV28 with TRBJ1-6; D is perhaps TRBD1 (5 bases). Looked up from germline, CDR1 is MDHEN and CDR2 is SYDVKM. The CDR3 loop spans 15 amino acids. V was pared by 6 bases and J by 7 bases, with 16 bases between.

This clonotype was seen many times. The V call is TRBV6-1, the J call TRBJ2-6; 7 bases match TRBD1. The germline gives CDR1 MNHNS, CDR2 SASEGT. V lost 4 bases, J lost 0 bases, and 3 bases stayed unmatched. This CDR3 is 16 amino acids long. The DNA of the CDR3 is TGTGCCAGCAGTGGGACAGGTTTCTCTGGGGCCAACGTCCTGACTTTC. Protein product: CASSGTGFSGANVLTF.

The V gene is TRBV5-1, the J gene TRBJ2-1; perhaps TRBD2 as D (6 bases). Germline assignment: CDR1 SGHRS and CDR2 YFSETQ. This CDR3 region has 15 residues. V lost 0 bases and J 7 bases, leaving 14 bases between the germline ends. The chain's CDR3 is CASSLVVADYNEQFF. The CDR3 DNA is TGCGCCAGCAGCTTGGTGGTAGCGGACTATAATGAGCAGTTCTTC.

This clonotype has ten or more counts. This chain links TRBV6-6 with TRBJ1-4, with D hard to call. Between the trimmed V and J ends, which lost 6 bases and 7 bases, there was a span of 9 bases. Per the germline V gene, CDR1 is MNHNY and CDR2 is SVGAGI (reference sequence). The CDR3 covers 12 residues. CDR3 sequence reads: CASSASGEKLFF. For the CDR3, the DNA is TGTGCCAGCAGCGCGTCGGGTGAAAAACTGTTTTTT.

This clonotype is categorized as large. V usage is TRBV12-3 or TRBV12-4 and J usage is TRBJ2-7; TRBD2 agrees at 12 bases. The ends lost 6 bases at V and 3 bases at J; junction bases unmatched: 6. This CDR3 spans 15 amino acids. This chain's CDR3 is CASSPLAGGYYEQYF. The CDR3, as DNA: TGTGCCAGCAGCCCTCTAGCGGGAGGGTACTACGAGCAGTACTTC.